This TCR beta chain is from a study of T cell repertoires in cytomegalovirus infection. Via MiXCR, TCRdb re-called the reads, giving one row per CDR3 protein. The sample yields roughly 700,000 distinct CDR3 sequences, around 32% seen once. V lost 7 bases to trimming and J lost 3 bases; unmatched junction nucleotides: 9. The CDR3 consists of 14 residues. Germline-derived CDR1 and CDR2 are SQVTM and ANQGSEA. With regard to this clonotype: Its antigen is undetermined.

This specimen was cultured PBMCs, taken from culture after CMV antigen stimulation. The receptor's source is a human donor in good health (CMV status not recorded). Some clones in this sample may be carry-over from other donors' samples. The chain employs TRBV29-1 and TRBJ2-3, with 8 nucleotides matching TRBD1. CDR3 in amino acids: CSAGRTGRTDTQYF. In DNA form, the CDR3 reads TGCAGCGCTGGGAGGACAGGGAGAACAGATACGCAGTATTTT.